This T cell receptor beta chain was sequenced for a study of chemoradiotherapy in HPV16-positive cancers. Turning to the study itself: Candidate HPV-specific clones and shared TCR motifs came from a couple of HPV16-positive patients. Regarding the study as a whole: Candidate HPV-specific clones and E7-related TCR motifs grew in tumor during treatment. For HPV16-positive patients, expanding HPV-responsive T cells associated with longer recurrence-free survival.

Assay used: immunoSEQ multiplex PCR; TCRdb lists only in-frame clones, some missing. The sample includes about 68,000 clones, around nine tenths of them seen just once. For this clone: Antigen specificity is unknown.

The CDR3 sequence is 16 residues long. The germline V gene has CDR1 KGHSH and CDR2 LQKENI. V lost 2 bases to trimming and J lost 0 bases, with 13 bases between them. Material: blood, obtained from a patient who underwent chemoradiotherapy. The TCR was taken from a human donor with HPV-associated anogenital cancer. The rearrangement links TRBV18 to TRBJ1-2, with D tentatively TRBD1 (5 bases). The CDR3 bases are TGTGCCAGCTCACCATTCTCGGAGGGGTCTAACTATGGCTACACCTTC. It translates to CASSPFSEGSNYGYTF.